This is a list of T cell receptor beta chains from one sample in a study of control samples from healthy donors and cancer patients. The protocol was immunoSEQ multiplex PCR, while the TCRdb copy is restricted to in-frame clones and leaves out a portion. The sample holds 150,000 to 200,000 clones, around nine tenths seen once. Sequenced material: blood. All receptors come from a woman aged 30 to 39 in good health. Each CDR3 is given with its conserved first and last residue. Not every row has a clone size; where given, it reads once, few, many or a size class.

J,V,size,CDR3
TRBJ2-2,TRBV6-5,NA,CASSSYGSGRRRELFF
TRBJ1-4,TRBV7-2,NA,CASSLVALLGDEKLFF
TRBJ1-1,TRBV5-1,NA,CASSFAGGETEAFF
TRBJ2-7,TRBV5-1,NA,CASSLDSSHLSYEQYF
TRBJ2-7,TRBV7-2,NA,CASSFQRGRPYEQYF
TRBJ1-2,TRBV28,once,CASSFLSYGYTF
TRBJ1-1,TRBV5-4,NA,CASSSEQENTEAFF
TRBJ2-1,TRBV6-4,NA,CASSDSAGEYNEQFF
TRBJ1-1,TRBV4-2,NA,CASSPQGVQNTEAFF
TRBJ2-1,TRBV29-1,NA,CSVPPPGVSSNEQFF
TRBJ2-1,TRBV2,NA,CASRKDRAGEQFF
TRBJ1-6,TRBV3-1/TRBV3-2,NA,CASSLGDKNNSPLHF
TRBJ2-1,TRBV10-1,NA,CASSEGQPYNEQFF
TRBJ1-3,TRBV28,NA,CASSPPAFSGNTIYF
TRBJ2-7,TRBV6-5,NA,CASSPGPGEQYF
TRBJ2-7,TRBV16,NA,CASSLPASGRAIFSYEQYF
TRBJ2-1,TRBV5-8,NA,CASSLRGVF
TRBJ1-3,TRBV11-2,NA,CASSPGRGRSGNTIYF
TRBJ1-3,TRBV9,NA,CASSDGTLGSGNTIYF
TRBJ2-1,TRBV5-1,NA,CASSAGSFGEQFF
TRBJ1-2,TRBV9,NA,CASSVSPINYGYTF
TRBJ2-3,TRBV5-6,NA,CASSLSASTDTQYF
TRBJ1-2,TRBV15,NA,CATSRDHAGATSYGYTF
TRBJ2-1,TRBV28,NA,CASSLADLGRSSYNEQFF
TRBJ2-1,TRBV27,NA,CASSFWGNEQFF
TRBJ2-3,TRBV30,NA,CAWSQQRGLAGDTQYF
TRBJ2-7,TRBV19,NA,CASSLRDTYYEQYF
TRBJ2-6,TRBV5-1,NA,CASSPEPVGGGANVLTF
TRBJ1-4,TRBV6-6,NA,CASSTGTYNEKLFF
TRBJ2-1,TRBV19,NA,CASRRETGTGRDEQFF
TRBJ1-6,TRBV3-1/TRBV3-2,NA,CASSQDRRQGTSSYNSPLHF
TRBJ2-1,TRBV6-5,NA,CASTDRPETYNEQFF